A single sample gave rise to the 20 T cell receptor beta chains below, sequenced in a study of identical twins. TCRdb called the 5' RACE reads again in MiXCR, with one record for every CDR3 protein. The sample records hundreds of thousands of distinct CDR3 sequences, around 6% being singletons. The sample consisted of naive T cells sorted from blood. The receptors derive from a man aged 18-30 years in good health.

This clonotype came up many times. J is TRBJ2-5 and V is TRBV9, with TRBD2 matching over 10 bases. The CDR3 has 14 amino acids. The V and J ends lost 2 bases and 3 bases, in that order; junction bases with no gene match: 1. Germline V lookup: CDR1 SGDLS, CDR2 YYNGEE. CDR3 DNA: TGTGCCAGCAGCGTCGGACTAGCGGAAGAGACCCAGTACTTC. It translates to CASSVGLAEETQYF.

This clonotype appeared many times. The rearrangement joins TRBV4-2 to TRBJ1-2; D is undetermined. Trimming took off 0 bases at V and 7 bases at J, with 6 bases between the two ends. The CDR3 is 12 amino acids. The germline V gene encodes CDR1 LGHNA and CDR2 YNFKEQ. The chain's CDR3 is CASSQDFVGYTF. As DNA, the CDR3 is TGTGCCAGCAGCCAAGATTTCGTTGGCTACACCTTC.

In its sample, this clonotype was seen many times. The chain combines TRBV4-1 with TRBJ2-2; TRBD2 aligns across 13 bases. Per the germline V gene, CDR1 is MGHRA and CDR2 is YSYEKL. V trimming: 3 bases; J trimming: 11 bases; junction bases outside the gene matches: 3. The length of the CDR3 is 14 residues. This chain's CDR3 is CASSHAGLAGELFF. CDR3 nucleotide sequence: TGCGCCAGCAGCCACGCGGGACTAGCGGGAGAGCTGTTTTTT.

Ten or more counts support this clonotype. CDR3 in amino acids: CSVVGGQSNTGELFF. The CDR3 DNA reads TGCAGCGTTGTCGGGGGACAGAGTAACACCGGGGAGCTGTTTTTT. This sequence joins TRBV29-1 and TRBJ2-2; D is possibly TRBD1 (7 bases). Per the germline V gene, CDR1 is SQVTM and CDR2 is ANQGSEA. V lost 4 bases and J lost 2, with 14 bases in between. The CDR3 covers 15 residues.

Ten or more counts support this clonotype. The V gene is TRBV6-1, the J gene TRBJ2-3; weak D call: TRBD2 (5 bases). Trimming stripped 6 bases from V and 3 bases from J, with 13 bases between. CDR3 length: 14 residues. Germline V CDR1 and CDR2: MNHNS, SASEGT. This chain's CDR3 is CASSPGKETDTQYF. CDR3 in DNA: TGTGCCAGCAGCCCCGGGAAGGAGACAGATACGCAGTATTTT.

Note on this clonotype: A much larger clone lies a single base off, so this may be a read error. The chain couples TRBV12-3 or TRBV12-4 to TRBJ2-1; 9 bases are shared with TRBD2. V lost 3 bases and J lost 9; bases outside the gene matches: 15. The CDR3 length is 17 residues. The DNA for the CDR3 is TGTGCCAGCAGTTTTAAGTGGACTGGCGGGAGGGCCGGTGAGCAGTTCTTC. Protein sequence: CASSFKWTGGRAGEQFF.

This clonotype was counted many times. The chain is built from TRBV7-9 and TRBJ1-2; D remains unclear. Looked up from germline, CDR1 is SEHNR and CDR2 is FQNEAQ (reference sequence). The CDR3 contains 15 residues. V shed 0 bases and J shed 0 bases, with 8 bases lying between them. As DNA, the CDR3 is TGTGCCAGCAGCTTAGCGGCCGGACCTAACTATGGCTACACCTTC. Translating it yields CASSLAAGPNYGYTF.

This clonotype was recorded at least ten times. This sequence joins TRBV12-3 or TRBV12-4 and TRBJ2-4, with 9 nucleotides matching TRBD1. V shed 7 bases, J shed 7 bases, and the junction held 8 bases outside the gene matches. The CDR3 extends over 14 amino acids. The CDR3 coding sequence is TGTGCCAGCAACCCCTCTGACAGGGGGAACATTCAGTACTTC. It encodes CASNPSDRGNIQYF.

The rearrangement uses TRBV2 and TRBJ2-3; TRBD2 is a possible D gene (5 bases). This CDR3 is 15 amino acids long. CDR1 SNHLY and CDR2 FYNNEI come from the germline V gene. Trimming removed 2 bases at V and 1 base at J, with 10 bases between. CDR3 residues: CASSESLGGTDTQYF. In nucleotides, the CDR3 is TGTGCCAGCAGTGAATCGTTGGGAGGCACAGATACGCAGTATTTT.

This clonotype has more than one count but fewer than ten. This chain uses TRBV11-1 with TRBJ2-1; the match to TRBD2 covers 14 bases. V trimming: 0 bases; J trimming: 7 bases; junction bases outside the gene matches: 8. The CDR3 covers 18 residues. Germline CDR1 is SGHAT and CDR2 is FQDESV (reference sequence). CDR3 sequence: CASSLAMGLAGVQNEQFF. CDR3 bases: TGTGCCAGCAGCTTAGCCATGGGACTAGCGGGAGTACAAAATGAGCAGTTCTTC.

This clonotype showed up just a few times. CDR3 bases: TGTGCCAGCAGCTGGTTGCTAGCGGGGTACAATGAGCAGTTCTTC. Residues: CASSWLLAGYNEQFF. The rearrangement links TRBV11-2 to TRBJ2-1, with 9 bases identical to TRBD2. V lost 4 bases and J lost 4; bases outside the gene matches: 5. CDR1 and CDR2 (germline): SGHAT, FQNNGV. CDR3 length: 15 amino acids.

This clonotype was counted ten times or more. V usage is TRBV21-1 and J usage is TRBJ2-7; the listed D gene, TRBD1, was not tested against the DNA. TRBV21-1 is annotated as a pseudogene. The length of the CDR3 is 15 residues. The CDR3 here is CASSRMPGSPEEQYV. The CDR3 DNA follows: TGTGCCAGCAGTCGCATGCCCGGGTCCCCAGAGGAGCAGTACGTC.

This clonotype was observed many times. V gene TRBV20-1 combines with J gene TRBJ2-7; 8 nucleotides line up with TRBD1. Germline-derived CDR1 and CDR2 are DFQATT and SNEGSKA (reference sequence). J was trimmed by 4 bases and V by 4 bases; bases with no gene match: 6. The CDR3 is 13 residues long. CDR3 sequence: CSATRDRPYEQYV. The CDR3 coding sequence is TGCAGTGCTACCCGGGACAGGCCTTACGAGCAGTACGTC.

The chain employs TRBV10-3 and TRBJ2-5; D is perhaps TRBD2 (5 bases). Germline lookup yields CDR1 ENHRY and CDR2 SYGVKD. The CDR3 is 13 amino acids. The V end lost 5 bases, the J end lost 2 bases, and 9 bases lay between the germline ends. The CDR3 spells CAISIAKQETQYF. CDR3 in DNA: TGTGCCATCAGTATAGCGAAACAAGAGACCCAGTACTTC.

This clonotype was seen repeatedly, ten times or more. The V call is TRBV7-9, the J call TRBJ2-4; TRBD1 aligns across 9 bases. The CDR3 covers 12 residues. Germline lookup yields CDR1 SEHNR and CDR2 FQNEAQ (reference sequence). The V gene end was trimmed by 5 bases and the J gene end by 11 bases; junction bases not matched to a gene: 4. CDR3: CASSQGQGVQYF. Written as DNA, the CDR3 is TGTGCCAGCAGCCAGGGACAGGGAGTTCAGTACTTC. The full variable domain, in which reference TRBV7-9 and TRBJ2-4 provide the parts outside the CDR3, is DTGVSQNPRHKITKRGQNVTFRCDPISEHNRLYWYRQTLGQGPEFLTYFQNEAQLEKSRLLSDRFSAERPKGSFSTLEIQRTEQGDSAMYLCASSQGQGVQYFGAGTRLSVL.

The CDR3 nucleotides are TGTGCCTGGAGTTTGGGCCAGGGCGTCTACCTCAGGGCAGATACGCAGTATTTT. Amino acids: CAWSLGQGVYLRADTQYF. The V and J genes are TRBV30 and TRBJ2-3; maybe TRBD1 (5 bases). Germline CDR1 GTSNPN, CDR2 SVGIG (reference sequence). The CDR3 length is 18 residues. V lost 2 bases and J lost 4, with 25 bases in between. Supplemented by reference TRBV30 and TRBJ2-3, the full variable domain reads SQTIHQWPATLVQPVGSPLSLECTVEGTSNPNLYWYRQAAGRGLQLLFYSVGIGQISSEVPQNLSASRPQDRQFILSSKKLLLSDSGFYLCAWSLGQGVYLRADTQYFGPGTRLTVL.

This clonotype was seen ten or more times. V and J are TRBV20-1 and TRBJ2-7, with TRBD2 matching 14 bases. The CDR3 contains 19 residues. Unmatched junction bases numbered 16, after V lost 4 bases and J lost 2 bases. Germline CDR1 is DFQATT and CDR2 is SNEGSKA (reference sequence). The CDR3 DNA follows: TGCAGTGCTACCGACCGACTAGCGGGAGGGCCTAAGTCCCCCTACGAGCAGTACTTC. Translated: CSATDRLAGGPKSPYEQYF.

This clonotype was seen many times. The chain joins TRBV20-1 to TRBJ2-5; D gene uncertain. Germline CDR1 and CDR2: DFQATT and SNEGSKA (reference sequence). This CDR3 is 17 amino acids long. V was pared by 6 bases and J by 4 bases, with 27 bases between. CDR3 nucleotides: TGCAGTGCCCCTACCGGGCCTCAGGCCCAACAAGGAGAGACCCAGTACTTC. The encoded protein is CSAPTGPQAQQGETQYF.

This clonotype was recorded many times. J is TRBJ2-5 and V is TRBV3-1; 7 bases map to TRBD2. CDR3 size: 13 residues. Germline loops: CDR1 LGHDT, CDR2 YNNKEL (reference sequence). V gave up 2 bases and J gave up 7 bases; unmatched junction bases: 4. The CDR3 sequence: CASSQPSGGTQYF. CDR3 nucleotides: TGTGCCAGCAGCCAACCTAGCGGAGGGACCCAGTACTTC.

This clonotype has just a few counts. This chain links TRBV12-3 or TRBV12-4 with TRBJ2-2; D gene unclear. This CDR3 contains 12 residues. Trimming pared 5 bases from V and 4 bases from J, leaving 5 bases between. CDR3 loop: CASSASTGELFF. CDR3 DNA: TGTGCCAGCAGTGCCAGCACCGGGGAGCTGTTTTTT.